The 8 T cell receptor beta chains below come from one sample, sequenced in a study of spatial heterogeneity in lung cancer. One entry per CDR3 protein results from TCRdb running MiXCR on the 5' RACE reads. The sample gives more than 4,500 distinct CDR3 sequences, around 4.3% of which show up once; around 12% is in the top ten. Time point noted: sample taken at primary tumor resection. The sequences come from normal lung tissue next to the tumor, collected at surgery. All receptors derive from a male donor with early-stage non-small cell lung cancer.

By frequency in the sample, this clonotype is medium-sized. The genes are TRBV5-6 and TRBJ1-5, with D hard to call. CDR1 is SGHDT and CDR2 is YYEEEE in the germline V gene. Trimming took 2 bases from V and 2 from J, leaving 8 bases between them. The CDR3 length is 14 residues. CDR3 loop: CASSFQSGNQPQHF. CDR3 nucleotides: TGTGCCAGCAGCTTCCAATCGGGCAATCAGCCCCAGCATTTT.

This chain joins TRBV28 and TRBJ2-7; D remains ambiguous. Germline CDR1 MDHEN, CDR2 SYDVKM. The CDR3 sequence is 13 residues long. Trimming shortened V by 10 bases and J by 6 bases, and 19 bases separated the two germline ends. The CDR3 nucleotides read TGTGCCACCACCTGGGATTGCGGCTTCGAGCAGTACTTC. It specifies CATTWDCGFEQYF.

This clonotype is medium-sized. The chain has TRBV3-1 and TRBJ1-1; D is ambiguous. The CDR3 length is 11 residues. V dropped 1 base and J dropped 7 bases, with 4 bases sitting between them. CDR1 is LGHDT and CDR2 is YNNKEL in the germline V gene (reference sequence). The CDR3 region is CASSQGLEAFF. The CDR3, as DNA: TGTGCCAGCAGCCAAGGTCTTGAAGCTTTCTTT.

The sample holds a few counts of this clonotype. This sequence joins TRBV20-1 and TRBJ1-4; 10 nucleotides line up with TRBD1. Unmatched junction bases numbered 10, after V lost 2 bases and J lost 4 bases. Germline V lookup: CDR1 DFQATT, CDR2 SNEGSKA (reference sequence). The length of the CDR3 is 17 residues. The CDR3 region has the DNA TGCAGTGCTAGACCCCCGCGACAGGGGGCGTATAATGAAAAACTGTTTTTT. The encoded protein is CSARPPRQGAYNEKLFF.

This clonotype was observed at least ten times. The chain couples TRBV6-2 or TRBV6-3 to TRBJ1-2; 10 positions agree with TRBD1. Germline trimming cut 5 bases from V and 6 bases from J; bases unmatched to any gene: 12. The CDR3 runs 16 residues. CDR1 is MNHEY, CDR2 SVGEGT, per germline. The CDR3 bases are TGTGCCAGCAGTGGGACAGGGGACAGCTTAACGAATGGCTACACCTTC. Translating gives CASSGTGDSLTNGYTF.

This clonotype was found many times. This chain links TRBV11-2 with TRBJ1-1; D gene unclear. The CDR3 is 14 residues long. Germline CDR1 SGHAT, CDR2 FQNNGV. The V and J ends lost 1 base and 0 bases respectively, with 6 bases between them. CDR3 DNA sequence: TGTGCCAGCAGCTTAGGGGTTTTGAACACTGAAGCTTTCTTT. This encodes CASSLGVLNTEAFF.

This clonotype is labeled as medium-sized (0.01 to 0.1%). The V call is TRBV20-1, the J call TRBJ2-7; TRBD1 or TRBD2 may be the D gene (6 bases each). The CDR3 extends over 12 amino acids. V was cut by 4 bases and J by 5 bases, with 12 bases left in between. Germline V CDR1 and CDR2: DFQATT, SNEGSKA (reference sequence). The CDR3 region has the DNA TGCAGTGCTAAGAGGGGGGCCCACGAGCAGTACTTC. Its protein product is CSAKRGAHEQYF.

This clonotype was recorded many times. The chain joins TRBV10-3 to TRBJ2-5, with 11 positions matching TRBD2. The junction had 1 base not matched to a gene; V was cut back by 4 bases and J by 3 bases. In germline, CDR1 is ENHRY, CDR2 SYGVKD. The CDR3 is 14 amino acids. CDR3 amino acids: CAISAGLAEETQYF. DNA for the CDR3: TGTGCCATCAGTGCGGGACTAGCGGAAGAGACCCAGTACTTC.